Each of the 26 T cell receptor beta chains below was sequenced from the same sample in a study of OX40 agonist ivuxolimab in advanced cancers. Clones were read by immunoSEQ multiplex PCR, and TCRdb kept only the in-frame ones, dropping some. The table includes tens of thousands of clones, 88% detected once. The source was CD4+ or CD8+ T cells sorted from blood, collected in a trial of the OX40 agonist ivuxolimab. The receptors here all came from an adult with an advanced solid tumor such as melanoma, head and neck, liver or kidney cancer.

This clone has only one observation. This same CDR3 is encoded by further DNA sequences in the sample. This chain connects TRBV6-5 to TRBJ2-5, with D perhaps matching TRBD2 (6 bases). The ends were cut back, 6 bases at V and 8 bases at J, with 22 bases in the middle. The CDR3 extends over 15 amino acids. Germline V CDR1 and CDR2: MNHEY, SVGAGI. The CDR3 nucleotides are TGTGCCAGCAGCCCCCTGGCGGGGCCGGGGGAAACCCAGTACTTC. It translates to CASSPLAGPGETQYF.

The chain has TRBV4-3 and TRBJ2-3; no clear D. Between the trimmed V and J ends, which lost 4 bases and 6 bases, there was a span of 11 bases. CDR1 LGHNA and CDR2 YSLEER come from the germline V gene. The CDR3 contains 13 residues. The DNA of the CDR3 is TGCGCCAGCAGCCCAACTTTATGGGATACGCAGTATTTT. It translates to CASSPTLWDTQYF.

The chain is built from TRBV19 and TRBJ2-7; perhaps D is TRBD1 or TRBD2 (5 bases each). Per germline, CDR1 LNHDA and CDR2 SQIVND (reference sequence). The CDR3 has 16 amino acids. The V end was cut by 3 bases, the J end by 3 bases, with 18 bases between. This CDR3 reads CASSIGASFGLYEQYF. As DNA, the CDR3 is TGTGCCAGTAGTATTGGGGCTAGCTTCGGTCTCTACGAGCAGTACTTC.

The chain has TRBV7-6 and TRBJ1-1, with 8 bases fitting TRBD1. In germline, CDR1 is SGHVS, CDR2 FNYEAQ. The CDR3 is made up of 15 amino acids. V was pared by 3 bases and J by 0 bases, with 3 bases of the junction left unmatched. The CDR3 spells CASSFKQGVNTEAFF. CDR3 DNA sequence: TGTGCCAGCAGCTTCAAACAGGGGGTGAACACTGAAGCTTTCTTT.

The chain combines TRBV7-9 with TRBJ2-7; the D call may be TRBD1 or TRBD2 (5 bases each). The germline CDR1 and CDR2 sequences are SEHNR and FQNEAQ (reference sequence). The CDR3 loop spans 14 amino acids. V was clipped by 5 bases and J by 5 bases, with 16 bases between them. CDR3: CASSLGTSINEQYF. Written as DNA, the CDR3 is TGTGCCAGCAGCCTCGGGACCTCTATAAACGAGCAGTACTTC.

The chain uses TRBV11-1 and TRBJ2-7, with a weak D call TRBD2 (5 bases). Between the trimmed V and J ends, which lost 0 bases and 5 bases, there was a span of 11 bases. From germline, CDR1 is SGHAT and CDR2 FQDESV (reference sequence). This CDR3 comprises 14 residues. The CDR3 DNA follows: TGTGCCAGCAGCTTAGCTGGACTGGACCACGAGCAGTACTTC. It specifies CASSLAGLDHEQYF.

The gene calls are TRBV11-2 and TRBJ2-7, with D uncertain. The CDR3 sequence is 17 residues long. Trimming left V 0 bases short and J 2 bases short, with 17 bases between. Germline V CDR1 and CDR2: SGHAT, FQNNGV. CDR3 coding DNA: TGTGCCAGCAGCTTAGAGGCTTTAGGGTCATGGGCCTACGAGCAGTACTTC. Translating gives CASSLEALGSWAYEQYF. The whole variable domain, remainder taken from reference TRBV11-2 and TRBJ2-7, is EAGVAQSPRYKIIEKRQSVAFWCNPISGHATLYWYQQILGQGPKLLIQFQNNGVVDDSQLPKDRFSAERLKGVDSTLKIQPAKLEDSAVYLCASSLEALGSWAYEQYFGPGTRLTVT.

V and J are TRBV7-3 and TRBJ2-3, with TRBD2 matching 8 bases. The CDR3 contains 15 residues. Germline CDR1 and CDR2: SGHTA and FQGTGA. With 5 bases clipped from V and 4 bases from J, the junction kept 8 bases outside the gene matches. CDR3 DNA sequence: TGTGCCAGCAGCACCAGCGGGAGAGGCGCAGATACGCAGTATTTT. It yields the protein CASSTSGRGADTQYF.

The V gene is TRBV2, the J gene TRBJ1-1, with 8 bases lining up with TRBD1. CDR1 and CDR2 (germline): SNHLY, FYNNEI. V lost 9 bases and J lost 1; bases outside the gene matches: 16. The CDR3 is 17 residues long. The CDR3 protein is CARKVGRGLNQNTEAFF. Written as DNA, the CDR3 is TGTGCCAGAAAGGTCGGCAGGGGGCTAAATCAGAACACTGAAGCTTTCTTT.

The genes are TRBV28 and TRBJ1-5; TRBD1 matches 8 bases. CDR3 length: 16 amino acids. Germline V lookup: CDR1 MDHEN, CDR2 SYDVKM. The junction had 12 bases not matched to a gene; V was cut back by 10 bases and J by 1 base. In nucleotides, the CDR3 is TGTGCCAACTCCGACAGGGGTATGGGGAGCAATCAGCCCCAGCATTTT. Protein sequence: CANSDRGMGSNQPQHF.

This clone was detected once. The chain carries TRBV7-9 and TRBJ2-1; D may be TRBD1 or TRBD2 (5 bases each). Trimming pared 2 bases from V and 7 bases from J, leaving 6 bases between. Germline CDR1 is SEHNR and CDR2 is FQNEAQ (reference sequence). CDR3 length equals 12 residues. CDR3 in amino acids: CASSLWGNEQFF. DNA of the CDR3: TGTGCCAGCAGCTTATGGGGGAATGAGCAGTTCTTC.

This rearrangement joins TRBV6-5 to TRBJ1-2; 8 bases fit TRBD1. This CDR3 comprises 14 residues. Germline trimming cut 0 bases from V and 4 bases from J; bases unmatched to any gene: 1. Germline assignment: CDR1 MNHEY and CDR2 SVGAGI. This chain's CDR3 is CASSYSTGVYGYTF. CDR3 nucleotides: TGTGCCAGCAGTTACTCGACAGGGGTCTATGGCTACACCTTC.

The DNA of the CDR3 is TGTGCCAGCAGCTTCCAGGGGCCTCTCTATGGCTACACCTTC. The encoded protein is CASSFQGPLYGYTF. The rearrangement joins TRBV7-9 to TRBJ1-2; the D gene is possibly TRBD1 (6 bases). Germline values: CDR1 SEHNR, CDR2 FQNEAQ (reference sequence). V shed 3 bases and J shed 4 bases, with 12 bases lying between them. CDR3 length: 14 residues.

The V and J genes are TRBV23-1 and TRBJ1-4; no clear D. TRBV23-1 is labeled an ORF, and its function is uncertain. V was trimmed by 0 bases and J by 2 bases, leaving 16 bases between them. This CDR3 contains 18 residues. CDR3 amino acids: CASSQSRSQVRTNEKLFF. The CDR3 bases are TGCGCCAGCAGTCAATCTCGTAGTCAGGTAAGGACTAATGAAAAACTGTTTTTT.

The CDR3 protein is CASSPWGRLRSNQPQHF. The CDR3 DNA reads TGTGCCAGCAGTCCCTGGGGGCGGTTGCGGAGCAATCAGCCCCAGCATTTT. The rearrangement links TRBV27 to TRBJ1-5; weak D call: TRBD1 (6 bases). Germline lookup yields CDR1 MNHEY and CDR2 SMNVEV (reference sequence). This CDR3 is 17 amino acids long. Trimming stripped 5 bases from V and 1 base from J, with 18 bases between.

The CDR3 DNA follows: TGCAGCGTTGAAGATCAAGCGGGGGCCCCCTACGAGCAGTACTTC. Its protein product is CSVEDQAGAPYEQYF. This chain uses TRBV29-1 with TRBJ2-7; 8 nucleotides line up with TRBD2. The CDR3 runs 15 residues. Germline V gene lookup returns CDR1 SQVTM and CDR2 ANQGSEA. J gave up 2 bases and V 0 bases, and 6 bases lay outside the gene matches.

The DNA of the CDR3 is TGTGCCAGCAGCTTACCCCCTCGGCAGGGAAACACCATATATTTT. It specifies CASSLPPRQGNTIYF. The V gene is TRBV7-9, the J gene TRBJ1-3; D ambiguous. The CDR3 has 15 amino acids. CDR1 and CDR2 from the germline V gene are SEHNR and FQNEAQ (reference sequence). V lost 2 bases, J lost 4 bases, and 12 bases lay in between.

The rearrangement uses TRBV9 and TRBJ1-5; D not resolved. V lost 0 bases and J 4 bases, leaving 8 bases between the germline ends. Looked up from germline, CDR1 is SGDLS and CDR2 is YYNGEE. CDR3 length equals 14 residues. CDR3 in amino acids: CASSVGTLNQPQHF. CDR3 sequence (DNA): TGTGCCAGCAGCGTAGGGACCTTGAATCAGCCCCAGCATTTT.

This CDR3 reads CASSHPPGQTYEQYF. CDR3 nucleotides: TGTGCCAGCAGCCACCCTCCGGGACAGACCTACGAGCAGTACTTC. This chain links TRBV14 with TRBJ2-5; 7 bases are a match to TRBD1. The J call is uncertain, as TRBJ2-7 better fits the DNA end. Germline V gives CDR1 SGHDN, CDR2 FVKESK. This CDR3 contains 15 residues.

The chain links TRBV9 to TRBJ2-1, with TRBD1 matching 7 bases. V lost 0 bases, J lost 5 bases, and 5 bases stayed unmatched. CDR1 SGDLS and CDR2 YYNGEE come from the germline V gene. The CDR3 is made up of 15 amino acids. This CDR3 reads CASSVVRQGNNEQFF. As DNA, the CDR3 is TGTGCCAGCAGCGTAGTCCGACAGGGTAACAATGAGCAGTTCTTC.

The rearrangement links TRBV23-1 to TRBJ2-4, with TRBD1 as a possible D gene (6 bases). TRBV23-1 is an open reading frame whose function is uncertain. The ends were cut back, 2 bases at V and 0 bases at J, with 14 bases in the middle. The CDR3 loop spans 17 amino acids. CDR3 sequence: CASSQPGTRLAKNIQYF. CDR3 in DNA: TGCGCCAGCAGTCAACCTGGGACACGTCTAGCCAAAAACATTCAGTACTTC.

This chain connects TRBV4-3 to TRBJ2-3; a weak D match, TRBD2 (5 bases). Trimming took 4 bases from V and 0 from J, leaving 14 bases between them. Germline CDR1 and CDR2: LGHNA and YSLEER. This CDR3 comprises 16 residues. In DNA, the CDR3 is TGCGCCAGCAGCCCTGGTCTGTGGACTAGCACAGATACGCAGTATTTT. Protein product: CASSPGLWTSTDTQYF.

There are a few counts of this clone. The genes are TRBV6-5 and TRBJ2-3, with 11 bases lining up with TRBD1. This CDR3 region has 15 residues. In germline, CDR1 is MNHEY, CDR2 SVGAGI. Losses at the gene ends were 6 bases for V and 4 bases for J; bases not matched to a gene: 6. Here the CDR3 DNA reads TGTGCCAGCAGCACCGGGACAGGGGGGGCAGATACGCAGTATTTT. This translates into CASSTGTGGADTQYF.

CDR3 region: CASSLVRGPVGGTDTQYF. As DNA, the CDR3 is TGTGCCAGCAGCTTGGTGCGGGGTCCGGTCGGTGGCACAGATACGCAGTATTTT. The chain recombines TRBV7-2 with TRBJ2-3, with D perhaps matching TRBD2 (6 bases). The CDR3 is 18 residues long. Germline V CDR1 and CDR2: SGHTA, FQGNSA. Trimming cost V 3 bases and J 1 base, with 20 bases left between them.

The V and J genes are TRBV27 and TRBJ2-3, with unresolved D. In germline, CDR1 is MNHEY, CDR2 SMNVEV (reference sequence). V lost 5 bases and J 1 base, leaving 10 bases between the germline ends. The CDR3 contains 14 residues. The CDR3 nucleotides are TGTGCCAGCAGTCAAACCTTGGGCACAGATACGCAGTATTTT. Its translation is CASSQTLGTDTQYF.

In nucleotides, the CDR3 is TGTGCCAGCAGCTTACCAGAAGAAGGCTACACCTTC. Translated: CASSLPEEGYTF. The V call is TRBV7-9, the J call TRBJ1-2; D is unresolved. The CDR3 has 12 amino acids. CDR1 is SEHNR and CDR2 is FQNEAQ in the germline V gene (reference sequence). Trimming removed 2 bases from V and 8 bases from J, with 9 bases in between.